The rows below give T cell receptor beta chains drawn from one sample of a study of cytomegalovirus exposure and HLA in healthy donors. Sequenced by immunoSEQ multiplex PCR; TCRdb stores in-frame clones only, minus some. The sample contains around 130,000 clones, around 80% of which appear only once. Sample: PBMCs. The receptor source for this set is a young man in good health and CMV-seronegative. The CDR3 runs from the conserved cysteine through the conserved F or W.

j_call | v_call | cdr3_aa
TRBJ2-5 | TRBV7-7 | CASSDSGSSGTQYF
TRBJ2-5 | TRBV7-9 | CASSLVQGQETQYF
TRBJ1-1 | TRBV28 | CASRWTGEGNTEAFF
TRBJ1-4 | TRBV19 | CASRSEKLFF
TRBJ1-2 | TRBV29-1 | CSVQPHRGGYGYTF
TRBJ2-5 | TRBV4-3 | CASSQVGGGPETQYF
TRBJ1-1 | TRBV7-6 | CASSLEATGRNTEAFF
TRBJ2-1 | TRBV4-2 | CASSQGAGGPYNEQFF
TRBJ2-7 | TRBV7-9 | CASSFAVSYEQYF
TRBJ2-3 | TRBV7-2 | CASSLDGVSTDTQYF
TRBJ1-6 | TRBV5-1 | CASSLVIGQGRERSYNSPLHF
TRBJ2-3 | TRBV4-3 | CASSQDPPGTSGDTQYF
TRBJ2-1 | TRBV5-4 | CASSSSSGISYNEQFF
TRBJ2-5 | TRBV5-1 | CASSLAGWETQYF
TRBJ1-2 | TRBV6-5 | CASSYSGRQGYTF
TRBJ2-7 | TRBV6-5 | CASRDRVHEQYF
TRBJ2-7 | TRBV7-9 | CASSTTSGEQYF
TRBJ1-1 | TRBV18 | CASSPPPRSEAFF
TRBJ2-3 | TRBV19 | CASSTDLRGTDTQYF